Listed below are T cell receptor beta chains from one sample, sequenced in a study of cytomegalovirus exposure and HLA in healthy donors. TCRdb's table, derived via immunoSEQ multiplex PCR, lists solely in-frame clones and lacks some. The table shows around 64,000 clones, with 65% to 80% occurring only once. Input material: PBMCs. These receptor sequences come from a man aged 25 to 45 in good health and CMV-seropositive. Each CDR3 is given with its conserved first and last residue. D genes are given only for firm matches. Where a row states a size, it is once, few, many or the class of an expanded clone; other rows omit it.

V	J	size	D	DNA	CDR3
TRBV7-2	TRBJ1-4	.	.	TGTGCCAGCAGCTTCTTAGACCAGGGCGGAGAAAAACTGTTTTTT	CASSFLDQGGEKLFF
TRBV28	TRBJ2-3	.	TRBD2	TGTGCCAGCAGTTCCCTCGGGGGGGGAACAAGCACAGATACGCAGTATTTT	CASSSLGGGTSTDTQYF
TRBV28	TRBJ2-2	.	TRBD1	TGTGCCAGCAGTTTAGGGGACAGGGGGTCCGGGGAGCTGTTTTTT	CASSLGDRGSGELFF
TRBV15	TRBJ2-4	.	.	TGTGCCACCAGCGGTAGTACGAGGTCCCTGGGCATTCAGTACTTC	CATSGSTRSLGIQYF
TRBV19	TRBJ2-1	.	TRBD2	TGTGCCAGTAGCCGCAGCGGGGGGGTTGGCAATGAGCAGTTCTTC	CASSRSGGVGNEQFF
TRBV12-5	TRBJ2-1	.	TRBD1	TGTGCTAGTGGTACAGACAGGGGATCCTACAATGAGCAGTTCTTC	CASGTDRGSYNEQFF
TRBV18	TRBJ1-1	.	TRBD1	TGTGCCAGCTCACCGACAGGGGGAAACACTGAAGCTTTCTTT	CASSPTGGNTEAFF
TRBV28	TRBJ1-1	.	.	TGTGCCAGCAGTTTAGGCGGCGGAGGAAGACACGAAGCTTTCTTT	CASSLGGGGRHEAFF
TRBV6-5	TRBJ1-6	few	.	TGTGCCAGCAGTCAGGGCTCCTATAATTCACCCCTCCACTTT	CASSQGSYNSPLHF
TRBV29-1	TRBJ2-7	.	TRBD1	TGCAGCGCCATGACGGGACAGGGAACTCAGCAGTACTTC	CSAMTGQGTQQYF
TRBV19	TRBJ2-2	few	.	TGTGCCAGTAGTATCGGGGGAGCCAGTGGGGAGCTGTTTTTT	CASSIGGASGELFF
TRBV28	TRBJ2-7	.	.	TGTGCCAGCACCACCCAGGTTTCGGAGCAGTACTTC	CASTTQVSEQYF
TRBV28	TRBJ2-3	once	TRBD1	TGTGCCAGCGGGCCAGGGGGCATAGATACGCAGTATTTT	CASGPGGIDTQYF
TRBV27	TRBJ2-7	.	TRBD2	TGTGCCAGCATCTCCCGGACTAGCGGAAACGAGCAGTACTTC	CASISRTSGNEQYF
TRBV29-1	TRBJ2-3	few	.	TGCAGCGTTGAAGAAGGTGGCAGGGTTATGGATACGCAGTATTTT	CSVEEGGRVMDTQYF
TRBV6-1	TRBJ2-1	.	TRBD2	TGTGCCAGCAGTGGAGGGCGGGGGGAGTCCTACAATGAGCAGTTCTTC	CASSGGRGESYNEQFF
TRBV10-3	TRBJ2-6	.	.	TGTGCCATCAGTGGAACCGAGGCTGGGGCCAACGTCCTGACTTTC	CAISGTEAGANVLTF
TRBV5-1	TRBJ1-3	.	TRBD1	TGCGCCAGCAGCTGGGGTGGACAGGACGTTGGAGAAAGCACCATATATTTT	CASSWGGQDVGESTIYF
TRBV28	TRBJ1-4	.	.	TGTGCCAGCAGTTTGGTGGGACTACGGGGGAGTGAAAAACTGTTTTTT	CASSLVGLRGSEKLFF
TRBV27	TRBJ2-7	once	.	TGTGCCAGCAGTTTTCTTCGGGAGCAGTACTTC	CASSFLREQYF
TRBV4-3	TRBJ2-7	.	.	TGCGCCAGCAGCCAAGAAAGGGACACCCAGCAGTACTTC	CASSQERDTQQYF
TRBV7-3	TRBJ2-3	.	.	TGTGCCAGCAGCTCGGTCACAGATACGCAGTATTTT	CASSSVTDTQYF
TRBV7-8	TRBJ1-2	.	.	TGTGCCAGCAGCGCCACAGGGCGTGGAGGCTACACCTTC	CASSATGRGGYTF
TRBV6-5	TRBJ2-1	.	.	TGTGCCAGCAGTGGAATGAGGGAGCAGTTCTTC	CASSGMREQFF
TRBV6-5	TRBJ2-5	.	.	TGTGCCAGCAGTCCCCTGAACAGGGTTCAAGAGACCCAGTACTTC	CASSPLNRVQETQYF
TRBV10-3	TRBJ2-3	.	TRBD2	TGTGCCATCGGGGACAGCGGGGGGCGAAGCACAGATACGCAGTATTTT	CAIGDSGGRSTDTQYF
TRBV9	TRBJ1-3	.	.	TGTGCCAGCAGCGGTGGGGCGGGGTTCTCTGGAAACACCATATATTTT	CASSGGAGFSGNTIYF
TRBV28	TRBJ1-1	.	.	TGTGCCAGCACCCTCCCATCCCGTTCGACAGCTATGAGGACTGAAGCTTTCTTT	CASTLPSRSTAMRTEAFF
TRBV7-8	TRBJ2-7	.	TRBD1	TGTGCCAGCAGCGCAGCCCGGGACAGGGGCGAGCAGTACTTC	CASSAARDRGEQYF
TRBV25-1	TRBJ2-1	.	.	TGTGCCAGCAGTAGAAGGGGCAATGAGCAGTTCTTC	CASSRRGNEQFF
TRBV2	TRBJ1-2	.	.	TGTGCCAGCAACCTCGACAGCCTCTATGGCTACACCTTC	CASNLDSLYGYTF
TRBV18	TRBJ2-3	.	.	TGTGCCAGCTCACCAGCCGGGGGTCCGGGGGATACGCAGTATTTT	CASSPAGGPGDTQYF
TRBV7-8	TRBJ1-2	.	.	TGTGCCAGCAGCTTACGTTGGGACACCGGGGATGGCTACACCTTC	CASSLRWDTGDGYTF
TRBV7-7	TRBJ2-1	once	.	TGTGCCAGCAGCACCACCTCGGGGGTTGGTGAGCAGTTCTTC	CASSTTSGVGEQFF
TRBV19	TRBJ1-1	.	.	TGTGCCAGTAGTGTTCTCTTGAACACTGAAGCTTTCTTT	CASSVLLNTEAFF
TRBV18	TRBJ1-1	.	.	TGTGCCAGCTCACCAGGGACACTGAACACTGAAGCTTTCTTT	CASSPGTLNTEAFF
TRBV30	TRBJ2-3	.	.	TGTGCCTGGAGTGTACCACAGAGAACCCACACAGATACGCAGTATTTT	CAWSVPQRTHTDTQYF
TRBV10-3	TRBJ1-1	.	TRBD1	TGTGCCACCGTGGTTGGAGGGGGCTCTACTGAAGCTTTCTTT	CATVVGGGSTEAFF
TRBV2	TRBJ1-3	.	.	TGTGCCAGCAGGGAGGGGAGCCCTGGAAACACCATATATTTT	CASREGSPGNTIYF
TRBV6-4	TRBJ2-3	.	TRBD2	TGTGCCAGCAGTAGCGGGGGGGCCACAGATACGCAGTATTTT	CASSSGGATDTQYF
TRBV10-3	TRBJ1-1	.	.	TGTGCCATCAGTGACCGGGGTTACACTGAAGCTTTCTTT	CAISDRGYTEAFF
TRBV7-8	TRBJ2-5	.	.	TGTGCCAGCAGCTTAGGGCCTAGATACCAAGAGACCCAGTACTTC	CASSLGPRYQETQYF